These T cell receptor beta chains were read from a single sample in a study of siplizumab effects on memory and regulatory T cells. TCRdb's copy holds only in-frame clones and misses some; the assay was immunoSEQ multiplex PCR. The table includes tens of thousands of clones, over 85% detected once. The sample was CD8+ T cells sorted from blood. The receptor source for this set is a human donor in good health. Each CDR3 is given with its conserved first and last residue. Each record gives: CDR3 DNA, CDR3 protein, V gene, D gene, clone size, J gene. A D gene is named only where the DNA matches it firmly. Not every row has a clone size; where given, it reads once, few, many or a size class.

DNA: TGCAGCGTTATGGCAGCTGGAAACACCATATATTTT
CDR3: CSVMAAGNTIYF
V: TRBV29-1
D: -
size: -
J: TRBJ1-3

DNA: TGTGCCAGCAGTTACAGGGAATCTGGGGCCAACGTCCTGACTTTC
CDR3: CASSYRESGANVLTF
V: TRBV11-1
D: -
size: -
J: TRBJ2-6

DNA: TGTGCCTGGAGTTCCGGGTTCTACGAGCAGTACTTC
CDR3: CAWSSGFYEQYF
V: TRBV30
D: -
size: -
J: TRBJ2-7

DNA: TGTGCCAGCAGCCCACGGGGCGGTTGGGAGGGCTACACCTTC
CDR3: CASSPRGGWEGYTF
V: TRBV11-3
D: -
size: -
J: TRBJ1-2

DNA: TGTGCCAGCAGCCGACAGGGGACCACTGAAGCTTTCTTT
CDR3: CASSRQGTTEAFF
V: TRBV6-5
D: TRBD1
size: -
J: TRBJ1-1

DNA: TGTGCCAGCATCTCGGACAGGCAGACCCAGTACTTC
CDR3: CASISDRQTQYF
V: TRBV7-9
D: TRBD1
size: -
J: TRBJ2-5

DNA: TGCGCCAGCAGCTGGGGCACTGAAGCTTTCTTT
CDR3: CASSWGTEAFF
V: TRBV5-1
D: -
size: -
J: TRBJ1-1

DNA: TGTGCCAGCAGTTTAGACCCCGGTTCTGGGCAAGAGACCCAGTACTTC
CDR3: CASSLDPGSGQETQYF
V: TRBV27
D: -
size: -
J: TRBJ2-5

DNA: TGTGCCAGTAGTCGGCCCGGGAGGGCCCTATCTACAGATACGCAGTATTTT
CDR3: CASSRPGRALSTDTQYF
V: TRBV19
D: TRBD2
size: once
J: TRBJ2-3

DNA: TGTGCCAGCAGTTTACCAAGCAATGAGCAGTTCTTC
CDR3: CASSLPSNEQFF
V: TRBV27
D: -
size: -
J: TRBJ2-1

DNA: TGTGCCAGTAGTATAGTCGCCGTCGGGAACGAGCAGTACTTC
CDR3: CASSIVAVGNEQYF
V: TRBV19
D: -
size: -
J: TRBJ2-7

DNA: TGTGCGACAGGGGAACGGAACCAGCCCCAGCATTTT
CDR3: CATGERNQPQHF
V: TRBV27
D: TRBD1
size: -
J: TRBJ1-5

DNA: TGTGCCAGCAGCATCCTCCCGGGACAGGGAACCTACGAGCAGTACTTC
CDR3: CASSILPGQGTYEQYF
V: TRBV13
D: TRBD1
size: -
J: TRBJ2-7

DNA: TGCGCCAGCAGCCAAGATCCCCTGACTAGCGGGGGAGAATACGAGCAGTACTTC
CDR3: CASSQDPLTSGGEYEQYF
V: TRBV4-3
D: TRBD2
size: -
J: TRBJ2-7

DNA: TGTGCCAGCAGCTTCTCGAGGGGGGATACGCAGTATTTT
CDR3: CASSFSRGDTQYF
V: TRBV5-6
D: -
size: -
J: TRBJ2-3

DNA: TGTGCCAGCAGCCCGATGGGATCCGAAGCTTTCTTT
CDR3: CASSPMGSEAFF
V: TRBV5-6
D: -
size: -
J: TRBJ1-1

DNA: TGCGCCAGCTCCCTGGAGAAGAACACTGAAGCTTTCTTT
CDR3: CASSLEKNTEAFF
V: TRBV5-1
D: -
size: once
J: TRBJ1-1

DNA: TGTGCCAGCAGCGTAGAAGGTAGCGGGGGGTCAGATACGCAGTATTTT
CDR3: CASSVEGSGGSDTQYF
V: TRBV9
D: TRBD2
size: once
J: TRBJ2-3

DNA: TGTGCCTGGGGAGATAGCAATCAGCCCCAGCATTTT
CDR3: CAWGDSNQPQHF
V: TRBV30
D: -
size: few
J: TRBJ1-5

DNA: TGCGCCAGCAGCCAAGGCAACGAGCAGTACTTC
CDR3: CASSQGNEQYF
V: TRBV4-1
D: -
size: -
J: TRBJ2-7

DNA: TGTGCCAGTCGTACAAGGGATTATGGTGACACTGAAGCTTTCTTT
CDR3: CASRTRDYGDTEAFF
V: TRBV19
D: -
size: -
J: TRBJ1-1

DNA: TGCGCCAGCAGCCCGGACGGCTACGAGCAGTACTTC
CDR3: CASSPDGYEQYF
V: TRBV5-1
D: -
size: -
J: TRBJ2-7

DNA: TGTGCCAGCAGCCAAGTAGAGAAGGGCGACTTTTACAATGAGCAGTTCTTC
CDR3: CASSQVEKGDFYNEQFF
V: TRBV14
D: -
size: -
J: TRBJ2-1

DNA: TGTGCCAGTACCCTATCCCCAGCGGGAGTATTTGGTAATGAGCAGTTCTTC
CDR3: CASTLSPAGVFGNEQFF
V: TRBV19
D: TRBD2
size: -
J: TRBJ2-1

DNA: TGTGCCAGCAGCCCGCCCGTAGCGCAGAATGAGCAGTTCTTC
CDR3: CASSPPVAQNEQFF
V: TRBV11-2
D: -
size: -
J: TRBJ2-1

DNA: TGTGCCAGCAGCTATCCAGAGGGGACGGGCACTGAAGCTTTCTTT
CDR3: CASSYPEGTGTEAFF
V: TRBV7-8
D: -
size: -
J: TRBJ1-1

DNA: TGTGCCAGCAGCTTGGGACAGGGTTCTGAAGCTTTCTTT
CDR3: CASSLGQGSEAFF
V: TRBV5-6
D: TRBD1
size: -
J: TRBJ1-1

DNA: TGTGCCAGCAGCGACAGGGAGAGCTATGGCTACACCTTC
CDR3: CASSDRESYGYTF
V: TRBV7-9
D: TRBD1
size: once
J: TRBJ1-2

DNA: TGCGCCAGCAGCCAAGATCCTTCGGCTAATTCACCCCTCCACTTT
CDR3: CASSQDPSANSPLHF
V: TRBV4-1
D: -
size: -
J: TRBJ1-6

DNA: TGTGCCAGCAGTTCCCTGGGACAGGGTCCCTACGAGCAGTACTTC
CDR3: CASSSLGQGPYEQYF
V: TRBV27
D: TRBD1
size: -
J: TRBJ2-7

DNA: TGTGCCAGCAGCTTGGATGGGCAGCCAGACACTGAAGCTTTCTTT
CDR3: CASSLDGQPDTEAFF
V: TRBV5-6
D: -
size: -
J: TRBJ1-1

DNA: TGTGCCAGCAGTTTAGGAGTTTCGGGGCATGGCTACACCTTC
CDR3: CASSLGVSGHGYTF
V: TRBV27
D: -
size: -
J: TRBJ1-2

DNA: TGTGCCAGCAGCTTAGTCGCGGCGGGAGGTAGGAATGAGCAGTTCTTC
CDR3: CASSLVAAGGRNEQFF
V: TRBV7-9
D: TRBD2
size: -
J: TRBJ2-1

DNA: TGTGCCAGCAGCTTCCTTTGGGGACAGGGGTCATACGAGCAGTACTTC
CDR3: CASSFLWGQGSYEQYF
V: TRBV7-9
D: TRBD1
size: -
J: TRBJ2-7

DNA: TGTGCCAGCAGCCCGACAGGGAACCAAGAGACCCAGTACTTC
CDR3: CASSPTGNQETQYF
V: TRBV7-3
D: TRBD1
size: -
J: TRBJ2-5

DNA: TGTGCCAGCAGCGTCAGCGGGGGGATCAATGAGCAGTTCTTC
CDR3: CASSVSGGINEQFF
V: TRBV9
D: TRBD2
size: -
J: TRBJ2-1

DNA: TGTGCCTGGGGACCGGGACAGGGGTCTCAGCCCCAGCATTTT
CDR3: CAWGPGQGSQPQHF
V: TRBV30
D: TRBD1
size: -
J: TRBJ1-5

DNA: TGTGCCAGCAGCACAACAGTTACCGGCGGCTACACCTTC
CDR3: CASSTTVTGGYTF
V: TRBV7-9
D: -
size: -
J: TRBJ1-2

DNA: TGTGCCAGCAGCGTAGAGGGAGGGACAGATACGCAGTATTTT
CDR3: CASSVEGGTDTQYF
V: TRBV9
D: TRBD2
size: -
J: TRBJ2-3

DNA: TGTGCCAGCAGCTTGGCTGCCCCAGGGACTAGCGCCACAGATACGCAGTATTTT
CDR3: CASSLAAPGTSATDTQYF
V: TRBV5-5
D: TRBD2
size: -
J: TRBJ2-3

DNA: TGTGCCAGCAGTTTCGTAGCGGGAGGTCGAACCTACGAGCAGTACTTC
CDR3: CASSFVAGGRTYEQYF
V: TRBV27
D: TRBD2
size: -
J: TRBJ2-7

DNA: TGTGCCATCAGCCGTGACGCGGACACCCGATACGAGCAGTACTTC
CDR3: CAISRDADTRYEQYF
V: TRBV10-3
D: -
size: -
J: TRBJ2-7

DNA: TGTGCCAGCAGTTATTTTGCAGGGAGCTCCTACGAGCAGTACTTC
CDR3: CASSYFAGSSYEQYF
V: TRBV6-5
D: -
size: few
J: TRBJ2-7

DNA: TGTGCCAGCAGCTTAGGAGCCGGGACTAGCGGGAGTACTCAGCAGACCCAGTACTTC
CDR3: CASSLGAGTSGSTQQTQYF
V: TRBV7-6
D: TRBD2
size: -
J: TRBJ2-5

DNA: TGTGCCAGCAGTTCAGAAGTCCAAGCCTACGAGCAGTACTTC
CDR3: CASSSEVQAYEQYF
V: TRBV6-5
D: -
size: -
J: TRBJ2-7

DNA: TGTGCCTGGGACGGACAGGTACCTAACTATGGCTACACCTTC
CDR3: CAWDGQVPNYGYTF
V: TRBV30
D: TRBD1
size: -
J: TRBJ1-2

DNA: TGTGCCAGCAGCCAGTGGACAGATTACTCTGGGGCCAACGTCCTGACTTTC
CDR3: CASSQWTDYSGANVLTF
V: TRBV11-2
D: -
size: -
J: TRBJ2-6

DNA: TGTGCCAGCAGCCAAGATTCGTCAGGTCCATGGACCCAGTACTTC
CDR3: CASSQDSSGPWTQYF
V: TRBV14
D: -
size: -
J: TRBJ2-5

DNA: TGTGCCAGCAGCCTATGGGACAGCAGCACAGATACGCAGTATTTT
CDR3: CASSLWDSSTDTQYF
V: TRBV5-5
D: TRBD1
size: -
J: TRBJ2-3

DNA: TGTGCCAGCAGTGAAGCCTTTCCCCCAGATACGCAGTATTTT
CDR3: CASSEAFPPDTQYF
V: TRBV2
D: -
size: -
J: TRBJ2-3

DNA: TGTGCCAGCAGTAGCAACAGGGACCCCTACGAGCAGTACTTC
CDR3: CASSSNRDPYEQYF
V: TRBV7-9
D: -
size: -
J: TRBJ2-7

DNA: TGTGCTAGTGAGAATTCCTCTGGAAACACCATATATTTT
CDR3: CASENSSGNTIYF
V: TRBV12-5
D: -
size: -
J: TRBJ1-3

DNA: TGCGCCAGCAGCTTGCAGGCTCAGGGGGCGCATGTCACCGGGGAGCTGTTTTTT
CDR3: CASSLQAQGAHVTGELFF
V: TRBV5-1
D: TRBD1
size: -
J: TRBJ2-2

DNA: TGTGCCAGCAGTGAAAGGGGGACAGGTGAGGGGGATCAGCCCCAGCATTTT
CDR3: CASSERGTGEGDQPQHF
V: TRBV25-1
D: TRBD1
size: -
J: TRBJ1-5

DNA: TGTGCCAGCAGCTTACCGGAGGAAGAGACCCAGTACTTC
CDR3: CASSLPEEETQYF
V: TRBV7-9
D: -
size: -
J: TRBJ2-5